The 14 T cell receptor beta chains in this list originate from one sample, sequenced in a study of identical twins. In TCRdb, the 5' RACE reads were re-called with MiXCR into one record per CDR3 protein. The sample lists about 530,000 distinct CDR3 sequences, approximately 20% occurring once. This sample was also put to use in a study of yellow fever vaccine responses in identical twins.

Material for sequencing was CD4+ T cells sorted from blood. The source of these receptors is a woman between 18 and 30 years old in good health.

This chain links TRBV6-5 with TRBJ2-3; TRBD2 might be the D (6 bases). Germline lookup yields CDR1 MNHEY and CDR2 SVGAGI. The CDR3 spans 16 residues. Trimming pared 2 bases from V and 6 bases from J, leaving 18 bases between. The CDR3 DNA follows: TGTGCCAGCAGTTACCCGGGACTTCAGGGAGCGGATACGCAGTATTTT. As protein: CASSYPGLQGADTQYF.

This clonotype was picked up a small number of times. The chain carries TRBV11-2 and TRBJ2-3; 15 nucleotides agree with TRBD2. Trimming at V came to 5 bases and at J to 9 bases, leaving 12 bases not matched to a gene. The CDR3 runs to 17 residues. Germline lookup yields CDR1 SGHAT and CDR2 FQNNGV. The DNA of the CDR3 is TGTGCCAGCAGCACTGCCGGGACTAGCGGGGGGCTGACAACGCAGTATTTT. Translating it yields CASSTAGTSGGLTTQYF.

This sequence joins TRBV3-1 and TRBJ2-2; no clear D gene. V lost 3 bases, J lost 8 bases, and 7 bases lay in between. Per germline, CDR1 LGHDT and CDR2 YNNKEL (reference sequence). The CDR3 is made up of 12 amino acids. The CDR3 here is CASSHLGGELFF. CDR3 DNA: TGTGCCAGCAGCCACCTAGGTGGGGAGCTGTTTTTT.

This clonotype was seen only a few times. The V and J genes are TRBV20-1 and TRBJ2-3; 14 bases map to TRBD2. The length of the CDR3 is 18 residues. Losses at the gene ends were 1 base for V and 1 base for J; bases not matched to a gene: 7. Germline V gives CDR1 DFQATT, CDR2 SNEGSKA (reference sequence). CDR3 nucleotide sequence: TGCAGTGCTAGAGCTCCGGGACTAGCGGGAGTGGGCACAGATACGCAGTATTTT. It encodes CSARAPGLAGVGTDTQYF.

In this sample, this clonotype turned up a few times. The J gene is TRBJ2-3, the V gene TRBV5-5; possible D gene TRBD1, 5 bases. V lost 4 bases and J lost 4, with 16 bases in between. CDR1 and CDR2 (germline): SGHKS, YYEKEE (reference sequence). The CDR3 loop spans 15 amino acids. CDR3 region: CASSPRQGLPDTQYF. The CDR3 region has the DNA TGTGCCAGCAGCCCCCGGCAGGGTCTCCCAGATACGCAGTATTTT.

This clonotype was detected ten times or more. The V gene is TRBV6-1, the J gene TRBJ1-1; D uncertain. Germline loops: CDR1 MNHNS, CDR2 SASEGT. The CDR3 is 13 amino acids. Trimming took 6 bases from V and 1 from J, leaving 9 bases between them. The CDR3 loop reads CASSKPANTEAFF. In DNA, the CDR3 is TGTGCCAGCAGCAAACCCGCGAACACTGAAGCTTTCTTT.

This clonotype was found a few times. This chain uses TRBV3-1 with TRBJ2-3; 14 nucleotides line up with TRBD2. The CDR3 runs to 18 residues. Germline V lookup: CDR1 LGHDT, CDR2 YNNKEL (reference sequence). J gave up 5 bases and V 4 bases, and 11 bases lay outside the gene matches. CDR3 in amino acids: CASSPGLAGGGARDTQYF. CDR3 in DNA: TGTGCCAGCAGCCCAGGACTAGCGGGAGGTGGGGCAAGAGATACGCAGTATTTT.

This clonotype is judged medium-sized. The CDR3 DNA reads as TGCGCCAGCAGCTTGGCAGGGGGCGGCGGCTACACCTTC. Its protein product is CASSLAGGGGYTF. The gene calls are TRBV5-1 and TRBJ1-2; TRBD1 matches at 8 bases. This CDR3 has 13 residues. J lost 8 bases, V lost 0 bases, and 3 bases had no gene match. The germline V gene encodes CDR1 SGHRS and CDR2 YFSETQ.

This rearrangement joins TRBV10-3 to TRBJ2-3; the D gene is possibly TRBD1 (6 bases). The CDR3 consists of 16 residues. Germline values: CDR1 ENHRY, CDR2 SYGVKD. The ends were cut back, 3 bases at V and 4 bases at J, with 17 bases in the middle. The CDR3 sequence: CAISDTGKRGPDTQYF. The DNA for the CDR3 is TGTGCCATCAGTGACACAGGGAAAAGAGGACCAGATACGCAGTATTTT.

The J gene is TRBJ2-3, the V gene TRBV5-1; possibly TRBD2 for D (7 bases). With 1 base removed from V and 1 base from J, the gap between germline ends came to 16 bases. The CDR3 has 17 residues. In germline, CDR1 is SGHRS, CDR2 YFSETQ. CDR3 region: CASSLSGGGVGTDTQYF. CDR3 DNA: TGCGCCAGCAGCTTGTCCGGCGGGGGCGTCGGCACAGATACGCAGTATTTT.

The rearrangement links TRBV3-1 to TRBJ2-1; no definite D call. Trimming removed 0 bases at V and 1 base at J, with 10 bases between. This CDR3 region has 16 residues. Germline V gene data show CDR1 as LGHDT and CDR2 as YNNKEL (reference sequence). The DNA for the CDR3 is TGTGCCAGCAGCCAAGAATCGGCTGTATCCTACAATGAGCAGTTCTTC. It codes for CASSQESAVSYNEQFF.

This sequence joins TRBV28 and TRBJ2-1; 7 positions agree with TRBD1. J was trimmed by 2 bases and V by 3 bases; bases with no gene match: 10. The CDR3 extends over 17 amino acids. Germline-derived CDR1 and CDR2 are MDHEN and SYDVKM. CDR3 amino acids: CASSFRDRENAYNEQFF. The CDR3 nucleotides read TGTGCCAGCAGTTTCCGTGACAGGGAAAACGCCTACAATGAGCAGTTCTTC.

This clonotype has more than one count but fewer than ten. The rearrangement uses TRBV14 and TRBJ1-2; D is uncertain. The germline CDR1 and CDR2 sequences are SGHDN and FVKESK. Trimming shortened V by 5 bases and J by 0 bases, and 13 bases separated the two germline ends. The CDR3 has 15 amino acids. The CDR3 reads CASSGRPGANYGYTF. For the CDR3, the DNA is TGTGCCAGCAGCGGCCGGCCTGGGGCTAACTATGGCTACACCTTC.

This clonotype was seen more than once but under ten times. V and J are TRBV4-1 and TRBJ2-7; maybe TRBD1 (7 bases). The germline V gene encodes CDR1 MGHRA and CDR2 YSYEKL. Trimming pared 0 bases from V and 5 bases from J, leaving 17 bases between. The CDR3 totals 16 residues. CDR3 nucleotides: TGCGCCAGCAGCCAAGATTCCCCAGGGGGGCTCAACGAGCAGTACTTC. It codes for CASSQDSPGGLNEQYF.